This T cell receptor (beta chain) was sequenced for a study of graft-versus-host responses after intestinal transplantation. For the study at large: Multivisceral, liver-intestinal, or isolated intestinal transplants were given to recipients. Among the recipients, all got anti-thymocyte globulin induction and then tacrolimus and steroids for roughly three years. Study conclusions and caveats: Across patients carrying graft-donor T cell macrochimerism, allografts held high graft-versus-host to host-versus-graft clonal ratios.

Between the trimmed V and J ends, which lost 2 bases and 3 bases, there was a span of 8 bases. CDR3 length: 13 residues. The germline V gene encodes CDR1 GTSNPN and CDR2 SVGIG (reference sequence). Clones were sequenced by immunoSEQ multiplex PCR, and TCRdb holds only the in-frame ones, with some missing. Of 80,000 to 100,000 clones in the sample, 85% to 90% were seen once. This clone showed up just once. Its antigen is not identified. The chain combines TRBV30 with TRBJ1-3, with D unclear. The sample in question was unstimulated CD4+ T cells sorted from spleen or lymph node cells, obtained before intestinal transplant. This receptor was obtained from a human donor who received an intestinal transplant. The CDR3 bases are TGTGCCTGGAGTTTTGGCGGTGGAAACACCATATATTTT. Its translation: CAWSFGGGNTIYF.